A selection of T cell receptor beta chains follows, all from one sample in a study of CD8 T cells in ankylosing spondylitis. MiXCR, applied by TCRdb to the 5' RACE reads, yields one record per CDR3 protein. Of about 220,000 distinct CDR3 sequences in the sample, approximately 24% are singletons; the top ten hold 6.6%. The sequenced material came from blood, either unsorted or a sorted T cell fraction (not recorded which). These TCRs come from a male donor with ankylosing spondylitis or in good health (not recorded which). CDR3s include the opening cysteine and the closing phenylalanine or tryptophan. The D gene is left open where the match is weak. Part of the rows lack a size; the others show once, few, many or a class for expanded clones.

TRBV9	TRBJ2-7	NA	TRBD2	CASSVGGGNEQYF	TGTGCCAGCAGCGTGGGGGGAGGGAACGAGCAGTACTTC
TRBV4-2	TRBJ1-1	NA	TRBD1	CASSLTRDSEAFF	TGTGCCAGCAGCCTTACCCGGGACAGTGAAGCTTTCTTT
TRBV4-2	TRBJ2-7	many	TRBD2	CASSQVPGGVYEQYF	TGTGCCAGCAGCCAAGTACCGGGAGGGGTCTACGAGCAGTACTTC
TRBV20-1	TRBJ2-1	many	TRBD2	CSARIFSGSRSYNEQFF	TGCAGTGCTAGAATCTTTAGCGGGAGTCGCTCCTACAATGAGCAGTTCTTC
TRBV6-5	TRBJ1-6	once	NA	CASSYAPDPQQEPLHF	TGTGCCAGCAGTTACGCCCCTGACCCCCAACAGGAACCCCTCCACTTT
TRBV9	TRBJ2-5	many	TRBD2	CASSAGGTSGTRALKETQYF	TGTGCCAGCAGCGCAGGCGGGACTAGCGGGACGAGGGCCCTCAAAGAGACCCAGTACTTC
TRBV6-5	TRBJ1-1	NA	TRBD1	CASSLGQGRITEAFF	TGTGCCAGCAGTTTGGGACAGGGTAGGATCACTGAAGCTTTCTTT
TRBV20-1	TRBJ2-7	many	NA	CSANPDGGYEQYF	TGCAGTGCTAACCCCGACGGTGGCTACGAGCAGTACTTC
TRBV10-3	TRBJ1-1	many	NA	CAISESRGNTEAFF	TGTGCCATCAGTGAGTCAAGAGGAAACACTGAAGCTTTCTTT
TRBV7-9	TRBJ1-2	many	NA	CASSFDIENYGYTF	TGTGCCAGCAGCTTTGACATAGAGAACTATGGCTACACCTTC
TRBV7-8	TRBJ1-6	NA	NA	CASSLAPRSSYNSPLHF	TGTGCCAGCAGCTTAGCCCCGAGAAGCTCCTATAATTCACCCCTCCACTTT
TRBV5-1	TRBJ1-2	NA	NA	CASSFDSSGYTF	TGCGCCAGCAGCTTCGACAGTTCTGGCTACACCTTC
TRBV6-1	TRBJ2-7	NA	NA	CASRWTVTHEQYF	TGTGCCAGCAGGTGGACAGTCACCCACGAGCAGTACTTC
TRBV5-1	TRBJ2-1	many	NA	CASSLGVGREQFF	TGCGCCAGCAGCTTGGGTGTAGGCCGTGAGCAGTTCTTC
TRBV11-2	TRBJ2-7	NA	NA	CASSAHGYEQYF	TGTGCCAGCAGCGCCCACGGATACGAGCAGTACTTC
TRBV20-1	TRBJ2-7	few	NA	CSARKGYEQYF	TGCAGTGCTAGAAAGGGGTACGAGCAGTACTTC
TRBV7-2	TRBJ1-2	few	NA	CASTPRDSGYTF	TGTGCCAGCACTCCCCGGGATTCGGGCTACACCTTC
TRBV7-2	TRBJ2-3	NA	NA	CASSLGDRRTTDTQYF	TGTGCCAGCAGCTTGGGGGACCGACGTACCACAGATACGCAGTATTTT
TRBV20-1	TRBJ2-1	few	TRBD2	CSATIGAGGEQFF	TGCAGTGCTACAATTGGGGCGGGAGGGGAGCAGTTCTTC
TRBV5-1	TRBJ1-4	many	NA	CASRLLGQGDEKLFF	TGCGCCAGCAGACTCCTTGGGCAGGGAGATGAAAAACTGTTTTTT
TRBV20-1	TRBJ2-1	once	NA	CSADLYNEQFF	TGCAGTGCGGATCTGTACAATGAGCAGTTCTTC
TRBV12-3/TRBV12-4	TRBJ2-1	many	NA	CASSLVASLDSYNEQFF	TGTGCCAGCAGTTTAGTAGCTAGCCTCGACTCCTACAATGAGCAGTTCTTC